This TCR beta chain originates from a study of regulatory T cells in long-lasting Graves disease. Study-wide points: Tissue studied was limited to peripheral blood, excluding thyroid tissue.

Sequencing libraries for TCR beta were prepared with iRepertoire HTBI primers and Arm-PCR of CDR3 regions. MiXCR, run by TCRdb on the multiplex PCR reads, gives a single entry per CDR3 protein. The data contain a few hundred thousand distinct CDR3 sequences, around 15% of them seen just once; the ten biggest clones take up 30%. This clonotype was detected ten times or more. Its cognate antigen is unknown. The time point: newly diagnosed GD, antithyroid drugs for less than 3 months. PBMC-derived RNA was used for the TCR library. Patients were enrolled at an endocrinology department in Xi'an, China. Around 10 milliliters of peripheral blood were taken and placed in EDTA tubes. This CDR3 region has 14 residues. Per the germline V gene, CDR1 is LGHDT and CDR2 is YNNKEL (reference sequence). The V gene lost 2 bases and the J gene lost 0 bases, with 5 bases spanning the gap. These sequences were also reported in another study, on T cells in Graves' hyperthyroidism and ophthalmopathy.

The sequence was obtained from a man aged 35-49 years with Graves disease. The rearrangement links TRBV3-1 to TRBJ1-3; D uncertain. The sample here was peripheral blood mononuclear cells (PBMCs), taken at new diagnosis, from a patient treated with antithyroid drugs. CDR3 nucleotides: TGTGCCAGCAGCCAACGATTCTCTGGAAACACCATATATTTT. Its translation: CASSQRFSGNTIYF.